The 20 T cell receptor beta chains below all came from one sample that was sequenced in a study of blood T cell repertoires in COVID-19. Repertoires were generated with immunoSEQ multiplex PCR, while TCRdb's copy carries only in-frame clones and drops some. The table has some 94,000 clones, about 87% seen once. Sequences were obtained from peripheral blood. These receptors were collected from a human donor in a cohort sampled during active COVID-19.

This clone was seen only once. The chain links TRBV27 to TRBJ2-2, with TRBD2 matching 7 bases. The CDR3 runs 14 residues. Per the germline V gene, CDR1 is MNHEY and CDR2 is SMNVEV (reference sequence). V lost 5 bases, J lost 4 bases, and 4 bases stayed unmatched. DNA of the CDR3: TGTGCCAGCAGTCTGCGGACTAGCACCGGGGAGCTGTTTTTT. Amino acids: CASSLRTSTGELFF.

This clone was counted a few times. The chain combines TRBV4-3 with TRBJ2-3, with 7 bases lining up with TRBD2. This CDR3 contains 18 residues. V was pared by 0 bases and J by 3 bases, with 12 bases of the junction left unmatched. The germline gives CDR1 LGHNA, CDR2 YSLEER. For the CDR3, the DNA is TGCGCCAGCAGCCAAGATAATCGGAGGACTAGTAGGACAGATACGCAGTATTTT. Amino acids: CASSQDNRRTSRTDTQYF.

The chain employs TRBV6-2 or TRBV6-3 and TRBJ2-7; 10 positions agree with TRBD1. Trimming removed 4 bases from V and 3 bases from J; junction bases left unmatched: 3. The length of the CDR3 is 14 residues. Germline CDR1 MNHEY, CDR2 SVGEGT. The CDR3 DNA follows: TGTGCCAGCAGTTGGGGACAGGGGAGCTACGAGCAGTACTTC. It translates to CASSWGQGSYEQYF.

The chain recombines TRBV19 with TRBJ1-1; tentative D call: TRBD1 (5 bases). Germline V gene data show CDR1 as LNHDA and CDR2 as SQIVND (reference sequence). The CDR3 is 14 amino acids. Trimming left V 5 bases short and J 0 bases short, with 10 bases between. The CDR3 coding sequence is TGTGCCAGTAGTCCCGGGGGGGTGAACACTGAAGCTTTCTTT. Its protein is CASSPGGVNTEAFF.

The chain combines TRBV2 with TRBJ2-7; D remains ambiguous. In germline, CDR1 is SNHLY, CDR2 FYNNEI. The V gene lost 4 bases and the J gene lost 3 bases, with 7 bases spanning the gap. The CDR3 is 12 residues long. This CDR3 reads CASSAEIYEQYF. CDR3 in DNA: TGTGCCAGCAGTGCAGAAATCTACGAGCAGTACTTC.

The chain is built from TRBV5-1 and TRBJ1-6, with 10 bases that match TRBD1. The CDR3 is made up of 15 amino acids. CDR1 is SGHRS, CDR2 YFSETQ, per germline. V shed 0 bases, J shed 7 bases, and the junction held 1 base outside the gene matches. In nucleotides, the CDR3 is TGCGCCAGCAGCTTGGGGGGACAGGGGAATTCACCCCTCCACTTT. Its protein product is CASSLGGQGNSPLHF.

This chain links TRBV3-1 (or the pseudogene TRBV3-2) with TRBJ1-2, with 8 bases aligning to TRBD1. Losses at the gene ends were 4 bases for V and 4 bases for J; bases not matched to a gene: 11. The CDR3 sequence is 16 residues long. CDR1 is LGHDT and CDR2 is YNNKEL in the germline V gene (reference sequence). CDR3 in amino acids: CASSRDPTGVAYGYTF. CDR3 nucleotides: TGTGCCAGCAGCCGAGACCCGACAGGGGTGGCCTATGGCTACACCTTC.

V is TRBV18 and J is TRBJ2-6; possibly TRBD2 for D (6 bases). V was cut by 3 bases and J by 0 bases, with 15 bases left in between. This CDR3 has 18 residues. Germline V CDR1 and CDR2: KGHSH, LQKENI. CDR3 amino acids: CASSPRGADYSGANVLTF. In DNA, the CDR3 is TGTGCCAGCTCACCCCGAGGGGCGGACTACTCTGGGGCCAACGTCCTGACTTTC.

The chain recombines TRBV7-3 with TRBJ2-1, with 14 bases fitting TRBD2. The germline CDR1 and CDR2 sequences are SGHTA and FQGTGA. The CDR3 totals 17 residues. Losses at the gene ends were 0 bases for V and 12 bases for J; bases not matched to a gene: 10. The CDR3, as DNA: TGTGCCAGCAGCTTAACTTTAGGGACTAGCGGGAGTGAGGGGCAGTTCTTC. As protein: CASSLTLGTSGSEGQFF.

This chain connects TRBV19 to TRBJ1-5; 8 bases are a match to TRBD1. The CDR3 sequence is 12 residues long. The trim removed 5 bases at V and 12 bases at J, leaving 6 bases unmatched. Germline V gene lookup returns CDR1 LNHDA and CDR2 SQIVND (reference sequence). The CDR3 nucleotides are TGTGCCAGTAGTCTAGGACAGGGTGGCCAGCATTTT. This codes for CASSLGQGGQHF.

This clone was seen just once. This chain connects TRBV3-1 (or the pseudogene TRBV3-2) to TRBJ2-7, with D perhaps TRBD2 (5 bases). CDR1 LGHDT and CDR2 YNNKEL come from the germline V gene (reference sequence). The CDR3 spans 16 residues. V was cut by 1 base and J by 7 bases, with 20 bases left in between. The CDR3 DNA reads TGTGCCAGCAGCCAAGCGATCTGGACTTCCGCGGCGGAGCAGTACTTC. Translating it yields CASSQAIWTSAAEQYF.

This clone was found a few times. V and J are TRBV28 and TRBJ1-1; 10 bases agree with TRBD1. The CDR3 has 16 residues. Germline values: CDR1 MDHEN, CDR2 SYDVKM. V was pared by 5 bases and J by 0 bases, with 6 bases of the junction left unmatched. In DNA form, the CDR3 reads TGTGCCAGCAGTGTCCCGGGACAGGGGATGAACACTGAAGCTTTCTTT. It is translated as CASSVPGQGMNTEAFF.

This rearrangement joins TRBV21-1 to TRBJ1-2. TRBV21-1 is shown as a pseudogene. There are 13 residues in the CDR3. CDR3 region: CAPIPRGGGGYTF. Written as DNA, the CDR3 is TGTGCCCCCATACCTAGAGGCGGGGGTGGCTACACCTTC.

V is TRBV4-3 and J is TRBJ2-6, with D unclear. This CDR3 comprises 15 residues. Germline V gene data show CDR1 as LGHNA and CDR2 as YSLEER. The V and J ends lost 4 bases and 0 bases respectively, with 7 bases between them. The CDR3 here is CASSPRVSGANVLTF. CDR3 DNA sequence: TGCGCCAGCAGCCCACGCGTCTCTGGGGCCAACGTCCTGACTTTC.

For the CDR3, the DNA is TGTGCCAGCAGTGACCAGGTCGGTAATTCACCCCTCCACTTT. Protein: CASSDQVGNSPLHF. The rearrangement uses TRBV2 and TRBJ1-6; D is unresolved. CDR1 and CDR2 (germline): SNHLY, FYNNEI. The CDR3 contains 14 residues. Trimming shortened V by 3 bases and J by 6 bases, and 9 bases separated the two germline ends.

The chain couples TRBV6-1 to TRBJ1-5, with D perhaps TRBD1 (5 bases). V was clipped by 2 bases and J by 0 bases, with 23 bases between them. Germline V gene data show CDR1 as MNHNS and CDR2 as SASEGT. The CDR3 runs to 20 residues. This CDR3 is CASSEKPGFFGTFSNQPQHF. CDR3 coding DNA: TGTGCCAGCAGTGAAAAACCAGGGTTTTTCGGCACCTTTAGCAATCAGCCCCAGCATTTT.

The chain joins TRBV4-3 to TRBJ2-2, with D perhaps matching TRBD1 (6 bases). Germline V gene lookup returns CDR1 LGHNA and CDR2 YSLEER. V was shortened by 4 bases and J by 4 bases, with 13 bases between the two germline ends. This CDR3 spans 15 amino acids. The CDR3 loop reads CASSRTTGITGELFF. The CDR3 DNA sequence: TGCGCCAGCAGCCGAACAACAGGGATCACCGGGGAGCTGTTTTTT.

This chain joins TRBV6-2 or TRBV6-3 and TRBJ1-2; D perhaps matches TRBD1 (6 bases). Trimming took 7 bases from V and 4 from J, leaving 16 bases between them. Germline CDR1 reads MNHEY; CDR2 reads SVGEGT. This CDR3 is built from 14 residues. CDR3 protein: CASTPRGAFYGYTF. In nucleotides, the CDR3 is TGTGCCAGCACCCCACGGGGGGCATTCTATGGCTACACCTTC.

The V gene is TRBV7-2, the J gene TRBJ2-7, with TRBD2 matching 8 bases. The length of the CDR3 is 14 residues. Germline trimming cut 5 bases from V and 3 bases from J; bases unmatched to any gene: 6. CDR1 SGHTA and CDR2 FQGNSA come from the germline V gene. The CDR3 sequence: CASSPYSGNYEQYF. The CDR3 DNA is TGTGCCAGCAGCCCCTATAGCGGGAACTACGAGCAGTACTTC.

The chain is built from TRBV19 and TRBJ1-1; D uncertain. This CDR3 is built from 14 residues. V was pared by 6 bases and J by 0 bases, with 11 bases between. CDR1 is LNHDA and CDR2 is SQIVND in the germline V gene (reference sequence). DNA for the CDR3: TGTGCCAGTAGGAACCGGGGAATGAACACTGAAGCTTTCTTT. This codes for CASRNRGMNTEAFF.